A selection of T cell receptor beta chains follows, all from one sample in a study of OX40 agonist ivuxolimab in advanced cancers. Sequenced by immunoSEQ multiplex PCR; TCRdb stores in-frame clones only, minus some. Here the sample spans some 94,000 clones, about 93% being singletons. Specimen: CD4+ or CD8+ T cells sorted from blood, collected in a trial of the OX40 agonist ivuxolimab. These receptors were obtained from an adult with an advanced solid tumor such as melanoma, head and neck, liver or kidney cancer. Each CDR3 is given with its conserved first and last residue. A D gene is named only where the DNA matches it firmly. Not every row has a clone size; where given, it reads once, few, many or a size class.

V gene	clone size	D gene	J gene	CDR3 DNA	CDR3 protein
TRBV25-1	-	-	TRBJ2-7	TGTGCCAGCAGTGTCCCCGGACTACGAGAGCAGTACTTC	CASSVPGLREQYF
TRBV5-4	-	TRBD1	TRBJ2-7	TGTGCCAGCAGCTCTCCGGGACAGGCGTACGAGCAGTACTTC	CASSSPGQAYEQYF
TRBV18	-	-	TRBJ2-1	TGTGCCAGCTCAGCAACCTATGAGCAGTTCTTC	CASSATYEQFF
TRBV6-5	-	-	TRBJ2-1	TGTGCCAGCACTGACAATGAGCAGTTCTTC	CASTDNEQFF
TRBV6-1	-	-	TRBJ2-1	TGTGCCAGCAGTCCCCGGACCACCATCAATGAGCAGTTCTTC	CASSPRTTINEQFF
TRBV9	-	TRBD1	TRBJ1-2	TGTGCCAGCAGCACCAGGACAGGGGGGGATGGCTACACCTTC	CASSTRTGGDGYTF
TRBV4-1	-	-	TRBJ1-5	TGCGCCAGCAGCCAAGAAGGGTTTAATGGGAATCAGCCCCAGCATTTT	CASSQEGFNGNQPQHF
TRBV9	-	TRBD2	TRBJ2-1	TGTGCCAGCAGCGTAGTGGGGACTAGCTCCTACAATGAGCAGTTCTTC	CASSVVGTSSYNEQFF
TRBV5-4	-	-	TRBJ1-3	TGTGCCAGCAGCAGGAGCCCAGGGAGGGGAAACACCATATATTTT	CASSRSPGRGNTIYF
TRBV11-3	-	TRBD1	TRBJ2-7	TGTGCCAGCAGACTGACAGGGGGCGGTGAGCAGTACTTC	CASRLTGGGEQYF
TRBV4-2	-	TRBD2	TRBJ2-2	TGTGCCAGCAGCCCCCAGGGGACTAGCGGGAGACGCACCGGGGAGCTGTTTTTT	CASSPQGTSGRRTGELFF
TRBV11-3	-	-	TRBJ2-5	TGTGCCAGCAGCTTAGATTCAGGGATGGGGACCCAGTACTTC	CASSLDSGMGTQYF
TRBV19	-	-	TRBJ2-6	TGTGCCAGTAGCTTCAGCTTCTCTGGGGCCAACGTCCTGACTTTC	CASSFSFSGANVLTF
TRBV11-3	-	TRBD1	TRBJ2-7	TGTGCCAGCAGCTTAGTGGCAGGGGGAGCCTACGAGCAGTACTTC	CASSLVAGGAYEQYF
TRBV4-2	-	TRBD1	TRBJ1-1	TGTGCCAGCAGCCCAGCGACAGGGTACACTGAAGCTTTCTTT	CASSPATGYTEAFF
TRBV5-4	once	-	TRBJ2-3	TGTGCCAGCAGACGGGCCGCCGATACAGATACGCAGTATTTT	CASRRAADTDTQYF
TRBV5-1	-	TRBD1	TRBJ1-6	TGCGCCAGCAGCAACCAGGGGGATAATTCACCCCTCCACTTT	CASSNQGDNSPLHF
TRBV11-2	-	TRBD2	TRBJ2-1	TGTGCCAGCAGCTTTTACTCTGAGCGGGAGTTGGTGAAAAATGAGCAGTTCTTC	CASSFYSERELVKNEQFF
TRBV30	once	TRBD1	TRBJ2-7	TGTGCCTGGAGTCGGAATGACAGGGACGCCTACGAGCAGTACTTC	CAWSRNDRDAYEQYF
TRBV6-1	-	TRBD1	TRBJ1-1	TGTGCCAGCACCCACAGGGGACCCGACACTGAAGCTTTCTTT	CASTHRGPDTEAFF
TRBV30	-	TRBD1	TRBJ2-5	TGTGCCTGGAAATCTGACAGGGAACGAGAGACCCAGTACTTC	CAWKSDRERETQYF
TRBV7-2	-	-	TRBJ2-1	TGTGCCAGCAGCTTAGCCTCCGGGACTCACAATGAGCAGTTCTTC	CASSLASGTHNEQFF
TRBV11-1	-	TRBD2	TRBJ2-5	TGTGCCAGCAGCTTCTCTAGCGGGGGGGAAGAGACCCAGTACTTC	CASSFSSGGEETQYF
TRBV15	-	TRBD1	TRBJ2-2	TGTGCCACCAGCAGAGATCTCGGACAGGGGGGGACCGGGGAGCTGTTTTTT	CATSRDLGQGGTGELFF
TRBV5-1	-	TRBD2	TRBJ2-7	TGCGCCAGCAGCTTGGGCCAGCGGGGCGGCGAGCAGTACTTC	CASSLGQRGGEQYF
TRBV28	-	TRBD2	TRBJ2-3	TGTGCCAGCAGTTTACCTGGGACTAGCGGGGGGAATACGCAGTATTTT	CASSLPGTSGGNTQYF
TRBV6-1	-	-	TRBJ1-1	TGTGCCAGCAGCCCTAGGGGGGACACTGAAGCTTTCTTT	CASSPRGDTEAFF
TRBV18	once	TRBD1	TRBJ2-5	TGTGCCAGCTCACCTGGGACAGGGGGTGAAGAGCAGTACTTC	CASSPGTGGEEQYF
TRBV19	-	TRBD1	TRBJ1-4	TGTGCCAGTAGTCCCAAGGGACAGGGGCAAGGTGAAAAACTGTTTTTT	CASSPKGQGQGEKLFF
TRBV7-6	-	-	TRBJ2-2	TGTGCCAGCAGCTTAGTGGGAGGAGGGACCGGGGAGCTGTTTTTT	CASSLVGGGTGELFF
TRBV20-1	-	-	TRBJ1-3	TGCAGTGCTACCGTACGAAACACCATATATTTT	CSATVRNTIYF
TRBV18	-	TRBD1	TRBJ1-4	TGTGCCAGCTCCTCGACAGGGACTAATGAAAAACTGTTTTTT	CASSSTGTNEKLFF
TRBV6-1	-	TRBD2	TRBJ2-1	TGTGCCACCCTCGGGACTAGCGGACTGGATGAGCAGTTCTTC	CATLGTSGLDEQFF
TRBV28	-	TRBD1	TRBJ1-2	TGTGCCAGCAGGGTTTCCGGGACAGTAAACTATGGCTACACCTTC	CASRVSGTVNYGYTF
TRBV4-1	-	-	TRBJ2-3	TGCGCCAGCAGCCAAGACCCCGGGGTAGCGGACTCCCGATCAGATACGCAGTATTTT	CASSQDPGVADSRSDTQYF
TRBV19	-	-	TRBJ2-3	TGTGCCAGTAGTATAGGGGCCAGCACAGATACGCAGTATTTT	CASSIGASTDTQYF
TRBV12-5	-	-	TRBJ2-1	TGTGCTAGTGCTCCCCCCAACTCCTACAATGAGCAGTTCTTC	CASAPPNSYNEQFF
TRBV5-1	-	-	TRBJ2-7	TGCGCCAGCAGCCCCCGGGCAGGGAATTTCGAGCAGTACTTC	CASSPRAGNFEQYF
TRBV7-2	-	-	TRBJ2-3	TGTGCCAGCACCATTGTGCTAGGGGGCACAGATACGCAGTATTTT	CASTIVLGGTDTQYF
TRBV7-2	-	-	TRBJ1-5	TGTGCCAGCAGCTTAGCGGGAGGGGCGGGGCAGCCCCAGCATTTT	CASSLAGGAGQPQHF
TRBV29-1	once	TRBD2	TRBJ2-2	TGCAGCGTTGTGGGACTAGCGGGCACCGGGGAGCTGTTTTTT	CSVVGLAGTGELFF
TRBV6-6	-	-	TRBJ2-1	TGTGCCAGCGCGAAAAGGGAGGGGGACAATGAGCAGTTCTTC	CASAKREGDNEQFF
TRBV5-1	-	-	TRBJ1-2	TGCGCCAGCAGCCGGGGTGGGGACTATGGCTACACCTTC	CASSRGGDYGYTF
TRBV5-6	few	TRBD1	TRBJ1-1	TGTGCCAGTGAACGGGGCAGGGGGTTTGTAAGCGCTGAAGCTTTCTTT	CASERGRGFVSAEAFF
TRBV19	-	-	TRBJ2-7	TGTGCCAGTAGTGCGGGGATCTACGAGCAGTACTTC	CASSAGIYEQYF
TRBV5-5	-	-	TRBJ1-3	TGTGCCAGCAGCCCAAACTACTCTGGAAACACCATATATTTT	CASSPNYSGNTIYF
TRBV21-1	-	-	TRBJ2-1	TGTGCCGGATCAGACAGGGTGCCCTACAATGAGCAGTTCTTC	CAGSDRVPYNEQFF
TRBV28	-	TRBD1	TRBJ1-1	TGTGCCAGCAGTTTACGGGACAGTAGGACTGAAGCTTTCTTT	CASSLRDSRTEAFF
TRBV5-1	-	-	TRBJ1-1	TGCGCCAGCAGACCCTTTGGGTCCACTGAAGCTTTCTTT	CASRPFGSTEAFF
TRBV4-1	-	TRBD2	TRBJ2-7	TGCGCCAGCAGCCAAAATCCCCGGACTAGCGGGATTTTCGAGCAGTACTTC	CASSQNPRTSGIFEQYF